This entry lists 27 T cell receptor beta chains sequenced from one sample in a study of T-cell reconstitution after alpha-beta-depleted transplantation in children. TCRbeta library preparation incorporated unique molecular identifiers. In TCRdb, the PCR reads were re-called with MiXCR into one record per CDR3 protein. Counted here are about 440,000 distinct CDR3 sequences, 43% occurring once; the ten biggest clones make up 27%. The material was PBMCs, obtained before TCRalphabeta/CD19-depleted stem cell transplant. All receptors come from a girl aged 2-10 years with aplastic anemia, due to receive a stem cell transplant.

CDR3: CASSFGGIDTQYF. CDR3 nucleotides: TGTGCCAGCAGTTTTGGCGGCATAGATACGCAGTATTTT. The V and J genes are TRBV28 and TRBJ2-3; the D is unclear. In germline, CDR1 is MDHEN, CDR2 SYDVKM. The germline V and J ends were trimmed by 3 bases and 5 bases, with 9 bases remaining between them. CDR3 length: 13 amino acids. The full variable domain, with the rest looked up from reference TRBV28 and TRBJ2-3, is DVKVTQSSRYLVKRTGEKVFLECVQDMDHENMFWYRQDPGLGLRLIYFSYDVKMKEKGDIPEGYSVSREKKERFSLILESASTNQTSMYLCASSFGGIDTQYFGPGTRLTVL.

At least ten counts were recorded for this clonotype. V and J are TRBV11-1 and TRBJ1-1; TRBD1 agrees at 9 bases. The CDR3 covers 17 residues. Germline loops: CDR1 SGHAT, CDR2 FQDESV (reference sequence). Unmatched junction bases numbered 5, after V lost 0 bases and J lost 0 bases. CDR3 residues: CASSLAQGATMNTEAFF. The DNA for the CDR3 is TGTGCCAGCAGCTTAGCACAGGGGGCCACCATGAACACTGAAGCTTTCTTT.

This chain uses TRBV28 with TRBJ2-3, with 12 bases matching TRBD2. Unmatched junction bases numbered 7, after V lost 6 bases and J lost 6 bases. The CDR3 runs 15 residues. In germline, CDR1 is MDHEN, CDR2 SYDVKM. The CDR3: CASSDASGRADTQYF. The CDR3 coding sequence is TGTGCCAGCAGCGACGCTAGCGGGAGGGCCGATACGCAGTATTTT.

On this clonotype itself: One base away lies a much larger clone, so this may be a sequencing read error. CDR3 amino acids: CSVDLGGGGTDTQYF. The CDR3 nucleotides read TGCAGCGTTGATCTTGGGGGTGGTGGCACAGATACGCAGTATTTT. This sequence joins TRBV29-1 and TRBJ2-3; D tentatively reads TRBD1 or TRBD2 (5 bases each). CDR1 is SQVTM and CDR2 is ANQGSEA in the germline V gene. Trimming pared 3 bases from V and 1 base from J, leaving 14 bases between. This CDR3 is built from 15 residues.

The rearrangement links TRBV9 to TRBJ2-3, with no clear D. The CDR3 is made up of 14 amino acids. Germline V gives CDR1 SGDLS, CDR2 YYNGEE. With 1 base removed from V and 2 bases from J, the gap between germline ends came to 8 bases. DNA for the CDR3: TGTGCCAGCAGCGTAACACAGTCCACAGATACGCAGTATTTT. It yields the protein CASSVTQSTDTQYF.

The chain recombines TRBV18 with TRBJ1-1, with a possible D match to TRBD1 (5 bases). The CDR3 is made up of 14 amino acids. Germline assignment: CDR1 KGHSH and CDR2 LQKENI. Trimming removed 2 bases at V and 2 bases at J, with 9 bases between. In nucleotides, the CDR3 is TGTGCCAGCTCACCAAGGGACGGAAACACTGAAGCTTTCTTT. It encodes CASSPRDGNTEAFF.

In this sample, this clonotype turned up a few times. V is TRBV6-5 and J is TRBJ1-1; D not certain. V dropped 0 bases and J dropped 0 bases, with 8 bases sitting between them. The CDR3 runs to 15 residues. In germline, CDR1 is MNHEY, CDR2 SVGAGI. The CDR3 here is CASSYSGRMNTEAFF. In DNA, the CDR3 is TGTGCCAGCAGTTACTCCGGCAGAATGAACACTGAAGCTTTCTTT.

In the case of this clonotype: A single base separates this from a much larger clone, so it may be a read error. The chain employs TRBV25-1 and TRBJ2-5; 12 nucleotides line up with TRBD2. This CDR3 is built from 18 residues. The germline V gene encodes CDR1 MGHDK and CDR2 SYGVNS. The trim removed 6 bases at V and 4 bases at J, leaving 15 bases unmatched. CDR3 nucleotide sequence: TGTGCCAGCAGCCGCTATCGTCGGGCTAGCGGGAGGGTAGAGACCCAGTACTTC. Amino acid sequence: CASSRYRRASGRVETQYF.

The rearrangement links TRBV20-1 to TRBJ2-3; a possible D gene is TRBD2 (5 bases). Germline loops: CDR1 DFQATT, CDR2 SNEGSKA (reference sequence). Trimming removed 5 bases from V and 2 bases from J, with 17 bases in between. This CDR3 spans 15 amino acids. CDR3 sequence: CSAAVTKRPTDTQYF. DNA for the CDR3: TGCAGTGCTGCAGTTACGAAGCGGCCCACAGATACGCAGTATTTT.

The sample holds a few counts of this clonotype. The chain employs TRBV11-2 and TRBJ1-1; D ambiguous. The CDR3 runs 14 residues. V gave up 7 bases and J gave up 0 bases, with 12 bases separating them. Germline values: CDR1 SGHAT, CDR2 FQNNGV. The CDR3 nucleotides are TGTGCCAGCACCCCCCAGACTGTGAACACTGAAGCTTTCTTT. Its protein product is CASTPQTVNTEAFF. Using reference TRBV11-2 and TRBJ1-1 for the parts outside the CDR3, the full variable domain is EAGVAQSPRYKIIEKRQSVAFWCNPISGHATLYWYQQILGQGPKLLIQFQNNGVVDDSQLPKDRFSAERLKGVDSTLKIQPAKLEDSAVYLCASTPQTVNTEAFFGQGTRLTVV.

This clonotype came up a few times. The gene calls are TRBV19 and TRBJ2-7; tentatively, D is TRBD1 or TRBD2 (5 bases each). V was shortened by 6 bases and J by 2 bases, with 20 bases between the two germline ends. The germline CDR1 and CDR2 sequences are LNHDA and SQIVND (reference sequence). The CDR3 has 16 amino acids. CDR3: CASSMGVSTEAYEQYF. The CDR3 DNA reads TGTGCCAGTAGCATGGGGGTGTCGACCGAAGCCTACGAGCAGTACTTC.

The V gene is TRBV7-3, the J gene TRBJ2-2, with 7 bases that match TRBD2. With 2 bases clipped from V and 7 bases from J, the junction kept 7 bases outside the gene matches. This CDR3 is 15 amino acids long. Germline lookup yields CDR1 SGHTA and CDR2 FQGTGA. CDR3 sequence reads: CASSLPPPSGGELFF. The CDR3, as DNA: TGTGCCAGCAGCTTACCCCCCCCTAGCGGCGGGGAGCTGTTTTTT.

V gene TRBV20-1 combines with J gene TRBJ2-1, with 9 bases aligning to TRBD2. The CDR3 totals 14 residues. V was pared by 0 bases and J by 4 bases, with 1 base of the junction left unmatched. Germline V CDR1 and CDR2: DFQATT, SNEGSKA (reference sequence). The CDR3 loop is CSAREREGYNEQFF. The CDR3 DNA follows: TGCAGTGCTAGAGAGCGGGAGGGATACAATGAGCAGTTCTTC.

The chain has TRBV20-1 and TRBJ2-1; D call uncertain. V gave up 2 bases and J gave up 6 bases, with 8 bases separating them. The CDR3 is 12 residues long. Germline assignment: CDR1 DFQATT and CDR2 SNEGSKA (reference sequence). This CDR3 is CSARPPGNEQFF. The CDR3 DNA reads as TGCAGTGCTAGACCCCCGGGCAATGAGCAGTTCTTC.

The chain links TRBV5-1 to TRBJ1-1, with 7 bases that match TRBD1. Trimming cost V 2 bases and J 5 bases; bases outside gene matches: 9. CDR1 is SGHRS and CDR2 is YFSETQ in the germline V gene. The CDR3 totals 15 residues. CDR3 sequence (DNA): TGCGCCAGCAGCTTAGGGGGCGAGTGGGGTACTGAAGCTTTCTTT. Amino acids: CASSLGGEWGTEAFF.

The table lists this clonotype with a count of one. The genes are TRBV7-9 and TRBJ2-7; TRBD1 might be the D (6 bases). Germline V lookup: CDR1 SEHNR, CDR2 FQNEAQ (reference sequence). The CDR3 has 14 residues. Trimming left V 5 bases short and J 3 bases short, with 14 bases between. The CDR3 is CASSQGTPFYEQYF. The CDR3 DNA sequence: TGTGCCAGCAGCCAAGGGACACCGTTCTACGAGCAGTACTTC. Drawing the rest from reference TRBV7-9 and TRBJ2-7, the complete variable domain is DTGVSQNPRHKITKRGQNVTFRCDPISEHNRLYWYRQTLGQGPEFLTYFQNEAQLEKSRLLSDRFSAERPKGSFSTLEIQRTEQGDSAMYLCASSQGTPFYEQYFGPGTRLTVT.

The rearrangement uses TRBV19 and TRBJ1-1, with D maybe TRBD1 (5 bases). The germline V gene has CDR1 LNHDA and CDR2 SQIVND (reference sequence). Deletions cut 8 bases from V and 3 bases from J, with 13 bases between. The CDR3 spans 13 residues. CDR3 nucleotides: TGTGCCAGTTGGGGCTTAGGGGACACTGAAGCTTTCTTT. This sequence encodes CASWGLGDTEAFF.

This clonotype was seen more than once but under ten times. The chain carries TRBV20-1 and TRBJ2-1; 9 bases line up with TRBD2. This CDR3 region has 14 residues. After removal of 6 bases from V and 9 bases from J, the junction contained 12 bases not matched to a gene. Germline-derived CDR1 and CDR2 are DFQATT and SNEGSKA (reference sequence). This chain's CDR3 is CSAATGTSSFEQFF. The CDR3 nucleotides are TGCAGTGCGGCGACCGGGACTAGCTCTTTTGAGCAGTTCTTC.

This clonotype appeared many times. The chain carries TRBV6-5 and TRBJ2-7; D is ambiguous. The CDR3 covers 15 residues. Germline V CDR1 and CDR2: MNHEY, SVGAGI. The germline V and J ends were trimmed by 2 bases and 0 bases, with 11 bases remaining between them. CDR3 sequence reads: CASSYGLEGSYEQYF. CDR3 bases: TGTGCCAGCAGTTACGGCCTAGAAGGCTCCTACGAGCAGTACTTC.

In this sample, this clonotype turned up a few times. The rearrangement uses TRBV5-1 and TRBJ2-1; TRBD2 might be the D (5 bases). V was shortened by 4 bases and J by 0 bases, with 17 bases between the two germline ends. CDR1 and CDR2 (germline): SGHRS, YFSETQ. This CDR3 spans 17 amino acids. The CDR3 is CASSPTGPGSSYNEQFF. In DNA form, the CDR3 reads TGCGCCAGCAGCCCAACTGGACCGGGAAGCTCCTACAATGAGCAGTTCTTC.

There are a few counts of this clonotype. The rearrangement uses TRBV21-1 and TRBJ2-7; TRBD2, the table's D call, lacks a check against the DNA. TRBV21-1 is tagged as a pseudogene. CDR3 size: 21 residues. The DNA of the CDR3 is TGTGCCAGCAGCCCAGATGGGTCGGTCAGGGCCATTAATTGGAACTCCTACGAGCAGTACTTC. Protein: CASSPDGSVRAINWNSYEQYF.

The chain recombines TRBV29-1 with TRBJ2-7; TRBD1 matches at 9 bases. Trimming at V came to 6 bases and at J to 1 base, leaving 7 bases not matched to a gene. Germline values: CDR1 SQVTM, CDR2 ANQGSEA. This CDR3 is built from 14 residues. CDR3 DNA: TGCAGCGTCGATGGACAGGGGACTTCCTACGAGCAGTACTTC. As protein: CSVDGQGTSYEQYF.

This clonotype was recorded once. V is TRBV6-5 and J is TRBJ2-7; D is uncertain. Germline CDR1 and CDR2: MNHEY and SVGAGI. V lost 0 bases and J lost 6, with 9 bases in between. There are 13 residues in the CDR3. CDR3 DNA sequence: TGTGCCAGCAGTTACTCGTTGGGTCCCGAGCAGTACTTC. Translating it yields CASSYSLGPEQYF.

This clonotype was detected only a few times. This sequence joins TRBV20-1 and TRBJ1-6; D not resolved. The ends were cut back, 3 bases at V and 8 bases at J, with 14 bases in the middle. Germline assignment: CDR1 DFQATT and CDR2 SNEGSKA (reference sequence). This CDR3 comprises 14 residues. DNA of the CDR3: TGCAGTGCTAGCGGCGGTTTCGTCGATTCACCCCTCCACTTT. Protein sequence: CSASGGFVDSPLHF.

There are many counts of this clonotype. The chain has TRBV27 and TRBJ2-2, with 10 bases fitting TRBD2. Trimming took 6 bases from V and 1 from J; bases not matched to a gene: 5. This CDR3 has 16 residues. Germline CDR1 MNHEY, CDR2 SMNVEV (reference sequence). The CDR3: CASSPLAGVNTGELFF. CDR3 bases: TGTGCCAGCAGCCCCCTAGCGGGGGTGAACACCGGGGAGCTGTTTTTT.

This clonotype was detected a few times. The chain combines TRBV5-1 with TRBJ2-3; TRBD1 aligns across 8 bases. The germline V gene has CDR1 SGHRS and CDR2 YFSETQ. The CDR3 extends over 16 amino acids. V was clipped by 4 bases and J by 3 bases; unmatched bases: 10. The CDR3 nucleotides are TGCGCCAGCAGCGTCAGGGGGCTCGTGGGTACAGATACGCAGTATTTT. This gives the protein CASSVRGLVGTDTQYF.

In this sample, this clonotype turned up a few times. The chain employs TRBV6-5 and TRBJ2-3, with a possible D match to TRBD2 (7 bases). The ends were cut back, 4 bases at V and 0 bases at J, with 14 bases in the middle. The CDR3 is 16 residues long. Germline assignment: CDR1 MNHEY and CDR2 SVGAGI. DNA of the CDR3: TGTGCCAGCAGTTCGGGGGGCCTTTCTAGCACAGATACGCAGTATTTT. It specifies CASSSGGLSSTDTQYF.